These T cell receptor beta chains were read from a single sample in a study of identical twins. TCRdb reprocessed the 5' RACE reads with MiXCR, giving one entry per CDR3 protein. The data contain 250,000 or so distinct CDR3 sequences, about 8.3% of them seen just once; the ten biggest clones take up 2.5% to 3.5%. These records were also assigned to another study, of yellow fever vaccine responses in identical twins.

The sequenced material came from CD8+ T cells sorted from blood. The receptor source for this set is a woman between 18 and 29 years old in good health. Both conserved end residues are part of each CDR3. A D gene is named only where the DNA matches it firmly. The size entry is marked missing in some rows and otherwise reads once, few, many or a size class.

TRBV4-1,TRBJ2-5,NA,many,TGCGCCAGCAGCCAAGGGGAGTTACCCCAAGAGACCCAGTACTTC,CASSQGELPQETQYF
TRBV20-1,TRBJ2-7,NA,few,TGCAGTGCTATAGACTACAGCGCTACCGAGCAGTACTTC,CSAIDYSATEQYF
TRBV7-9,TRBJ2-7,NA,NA,TGTGCCAGCAACCTCGGGGCGGATGAGCAGTACTTC,CASNLGADEQYF
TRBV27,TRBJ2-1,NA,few,TGTGCCAGCAGTGACAGGTTTTACAATGAGCAGTTCTTC,CASSDRFYNEQFF
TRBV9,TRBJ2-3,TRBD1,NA,TGTGCCAGCAGCGTAGTCGGGACAGGAGCAGATACGCAGTATTTT,CASSVVGTGADTQYF
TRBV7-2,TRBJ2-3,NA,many,TGTGCCAGCAGCTTGGTGGGGCCAGATACGCAGTATTTT,CASSLVGPDTQYF
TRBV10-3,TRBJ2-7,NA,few,TGTGCCATCGGGGGCGGTGAGGGCTCCTACGAGCAGTACTTC,CAIGGGEGSYEQYF
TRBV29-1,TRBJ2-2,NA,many,TGCAGCGTTGAAGATCCCTTCGGGACGAACACCGGGGAGCTGTTTTTT,CSVEDPFGTNTGELFF
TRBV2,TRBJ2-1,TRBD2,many,TGTGCCAGCAGTGAGGACGGGACTAGCGGCTACAATGAGCAGTTCTTC,CASSEDGTSGYNEQFF
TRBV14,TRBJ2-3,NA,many,TGTGCCAGCAGCTTGACCACAGATACGCAGTATTTT,CASSLTTDTQYF
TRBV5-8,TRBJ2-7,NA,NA,TGTGCCAGCAGGTGGTCCGAGCAGTACTTC,CASRWSEQYF
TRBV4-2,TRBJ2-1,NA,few,TGTGCCAGCAGCCAAGAATCCGGCGACACCTACAATGAGCAGTTCTTC,CASSQESGDTYNEQFF
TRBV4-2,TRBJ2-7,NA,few,TGTGCCAGCAGCCAACTCGACTCTAGCGTCGAGCAGTACTTC,CASSQLDSSVEQYF
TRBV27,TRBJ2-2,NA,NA,TGTGCCAGCAGTTTAGGGCCTGGGGTGGCCACCGGGGAGCTGTTTTTT,CASSLGPGVATGELFF
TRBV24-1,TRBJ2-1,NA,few,TGTGCCACCCCGGATATTAATTACAATGAGCAGTTCTTC,CATPDINYNEQFF
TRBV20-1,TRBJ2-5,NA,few,TGCAGTGCTAGAGTCACGGGTACGGAGACCCAGTACTTC,CSARVTGTETQYF
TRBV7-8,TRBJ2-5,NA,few,TGTGCCAGCAGCTTAGGGGGCTTGAACCAAGAGACCCAGTACTTC,CASSLGGLNQETQYF
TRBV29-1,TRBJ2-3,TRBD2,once,TGCAGCGTTGGGCTAGCGGACCGCACAGATACGCAGTATTTT,CSVGLADRTDTQYF
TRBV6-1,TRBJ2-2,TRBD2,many,TGTGCCAGCAGCCCCTGGGAGGGCACCGGGGAGCTGTTTTTT,CASSPWEGTGELFF
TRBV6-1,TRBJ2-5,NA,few,TGTGCCAGCAGCCCAACAGGGGGGGAAAGAGAGACCCAGTACTTC,CASSPTGGERETQYF
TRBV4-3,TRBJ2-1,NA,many,TGCGCCAGCAGCCAAGGACAGGAGGTGAATGAGCAGTTCTTC,CASSQGQEVNEQFF
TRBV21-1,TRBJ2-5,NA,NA,TGTGCCAGTCCCCTAGCAGGGCGATCCCAAGAGACCCAGTACTTC,CASPLAGRSQETQYF
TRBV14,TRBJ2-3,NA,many,TGTGCCAGCAGCCAAGAAGCCCGCACAGATACGCAGTATTTT,CASSQEARTDTQYF
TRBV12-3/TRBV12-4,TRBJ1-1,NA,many,TGTGCCAGCAGTTTAGGGCAGGGGTTTTTCACTGAAGCTTTCTTT,CASSLGQGFFTEAFF
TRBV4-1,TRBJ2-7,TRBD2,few,TGCGCCAGCAGCCAAGTTGCTAGCGGGGTCGACGAGCAGTACTTC,CASSQVASGVDEQYF
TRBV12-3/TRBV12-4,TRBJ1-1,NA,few,TGTGCCAGCAGGCTCGCCGAGGGGCGCGGAGCTTTCTTT,CASRLAEGRGAFF
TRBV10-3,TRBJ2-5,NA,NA,TGTGCCATCAGTGATGCCGGGACAGAGACCCAGTACTTC,CAISDAGTETQYF
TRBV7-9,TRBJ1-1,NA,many,TGTGCCAGCAGCTCTAGCGGGAACACTGAAGCTTTCTTT,CASSSSGNTEAFF
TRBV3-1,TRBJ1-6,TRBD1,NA,TGTGCCACCAGCCAAGGGGACAGGGGTACTAATTCACCCCTCCACTTT,CATSQGDRGTNSPLHF
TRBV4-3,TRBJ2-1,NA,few,TGCGCCAGCAGCCCGGAGCACGGGATGGCCTACAATGAGCAGTTCTTC,CASSPEHGMAYNEQFF
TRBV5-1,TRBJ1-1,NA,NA,TGCGCCAGCAGCTTGTCAAGGTTCGCTGAAGCTTTCTTT,CASSLSRFAEAFF
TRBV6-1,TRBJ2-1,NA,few,TGTGCCAGCAGTGAAGCGGGTAAGGGATTTGAGCAGTTCTTC,CASSEAGKGFEQFF
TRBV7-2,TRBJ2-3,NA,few,TGTGCCAGCAGCCCCTTCTCATCTCGAGATACGCAGTATTTT,CASSPFSSRDTQYF
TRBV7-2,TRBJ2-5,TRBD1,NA,TGTGCCAGCAGCCAACGACAGGGGGCCAAAGAGACCCAGTACTTC,CASSQRQGAKETQYF
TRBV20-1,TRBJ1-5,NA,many,TGCAGTGCTAGAGATGGGGGGTTACAGCCCCAGCATTTT,CSARDGGLQPQHF
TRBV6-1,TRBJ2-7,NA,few,TGTGCCAGCGCGTTGAACAGGGTCTACGAGCAGTACTTC,CASALNRVYEQYF
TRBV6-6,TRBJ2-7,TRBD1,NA,TGTGCCAGCAGTTCCAGGACAGGGAACGAGCAGTACTTC,CASSSRTGNEQYF